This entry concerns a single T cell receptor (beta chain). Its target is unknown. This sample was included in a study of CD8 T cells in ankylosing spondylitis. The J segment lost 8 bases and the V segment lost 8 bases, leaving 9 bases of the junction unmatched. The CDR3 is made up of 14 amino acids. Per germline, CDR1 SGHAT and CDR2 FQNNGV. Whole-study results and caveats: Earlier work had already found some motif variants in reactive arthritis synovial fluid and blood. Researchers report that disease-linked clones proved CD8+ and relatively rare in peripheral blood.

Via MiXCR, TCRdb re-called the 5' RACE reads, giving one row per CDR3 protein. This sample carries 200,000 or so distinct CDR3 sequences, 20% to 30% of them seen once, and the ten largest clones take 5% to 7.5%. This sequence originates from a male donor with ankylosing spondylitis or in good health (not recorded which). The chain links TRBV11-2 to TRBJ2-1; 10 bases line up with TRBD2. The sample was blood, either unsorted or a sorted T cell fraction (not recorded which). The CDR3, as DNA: TGTGCCAGCCGGGCTAGCGGGAGTATCTATGAGCAGTTCTTC. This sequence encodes CASRASGSIYEQFF.